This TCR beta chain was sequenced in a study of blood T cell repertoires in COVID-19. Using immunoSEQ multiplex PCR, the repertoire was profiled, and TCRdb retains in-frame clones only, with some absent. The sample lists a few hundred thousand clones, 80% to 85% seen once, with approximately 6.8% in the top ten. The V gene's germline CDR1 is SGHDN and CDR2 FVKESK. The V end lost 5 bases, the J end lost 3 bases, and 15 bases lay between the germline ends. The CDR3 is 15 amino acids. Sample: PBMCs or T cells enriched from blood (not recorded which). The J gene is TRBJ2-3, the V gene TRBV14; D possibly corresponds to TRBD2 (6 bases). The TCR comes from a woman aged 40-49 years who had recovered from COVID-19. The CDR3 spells CASSRGGIGTDTQYF. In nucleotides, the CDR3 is TGTGCCAGCAGCAGAGGCGGGATTGGTACAGATACGCAGTATTTT. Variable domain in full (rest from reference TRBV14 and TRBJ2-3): EAGVTQFPSHSVIEKGQTVTLRCDPISGHDNLYWYRRVMGKEIKFLLHFVKESKQDESGMPNNRFLAERTGGTYSTLKVQPAELEDSGVYFCASSRGGIGTDTQYFGPGTRLTVL.